Below, 20 T cell receptor beta chains from the same sample are listed, as sequenced in a study of early stage breast cancer tumors. TCRdb keeps only in-frame clones here, not all; method: immunoSEQ multiplex PCR. The sample holds approximately 33,000 clones, roughly 80% seen once. The specimen was blood. These receptors all come from a person aged 35-49 years with breast cancer.

The J gene is TRBJ1-4, the V gene TRBV20-1; no clear D. Looked up from germline, CDR1 is DFQATT and CDR2 is SNEGSKA (reference sequence). CDR3 size: 11 residues. The V and J ends lost 4 bases and 6 bases respectively, with 6 bases between them. The CDR3 DNA reads TGCAGTGCTAACAACTATGAAAAACTGTTTTTT. It specifies CSANNYEKLFF.

The chain carries TRBV11-2 and TRBJ2-1, with TRBD1 identical over 7 bases. V lost 5 bases and J lost 5; bases outside the gene matches: 6. The CDR3 spans 14 residues. Germline lookup yields CDR1 SGHAT and CDR2 FQNNGV. The CDR3 DNA sequence: TGTGCCAGCAGCGGATGGGACAGACACAATGAGCAGTTCTTC. Amino acids: CASSGWDRHNEQFF.

This chain joins TRBV7-2 and TRBJ1-1; 11 bases match TRBD1. V lost 0 bases, J lost 5 bases, and 5 bases stayed unmatched. This CDR3 contains 16 residues. In germline, CDR1 is SGHTA, CDR2 FQGNSA. CDR3 region: CASSLAGTGGGTEAFF. CDR3 in DNA: TGTGCCAGCAGCTTAGCGGGGACAGGGGGGGGTACTGAAGCTTTCTTT.

The chain couples TRBV7-8 to TRBJ2-4, with 8 bases identical to TRBD2. CDR1 and CDR2 from the germline V gene are SGHVS and FQNEAQ. The CDR3 spans 16 residues. Germline trimming cut 2 bases from V and 1 base from J; bases unmatched to any gene: 4. Written as DNA, the CDR3 is TGTGCCAGCAGCTTAAGGGGCGGGAGGGCCAAAAACATTCAGTACTTC. It yields the protein CASSLRGGRAKNIQYF.

This clone was detected a few times. This chain uses TRBV29-1 with TRBJ2-4; D remains ambiguous. Germline V gives CDR1 SQVTM, CDR2 ANQGSEA. The length of the CDR3 is 11 residues. V lost 4 bases to trimming and J lost 2 bases, with 3 bases between them. The CDR3 sequence is CSVGTKNIQYF. The CDR3 region has the DNA TGCAGCGTTGGTACCAAAAACATTCAGTACTTC.

V usage is TRBV5-4 and J usage is TRBJ2-6; D unclear. V was pared by 0 bases and J by 0 bases, with 4 bases between. This CDR3 is built from 15 residues. Looked up from germline, CDR1 is SGHNT and CDR2 is YYREEE (reference sequence). Here the CDR3 reads CASSLGGSGANVLTF. CDR3 in DNA: TGTGCCAGCAGCTTGGGGGGCTCTGGGGCCAACGTCCTGACTTTC.

The V call is TRBV10-2, the J call TRBJ2-2, with 9 bases identical to TRBD2. The CDR3 extends over 16 amino acids. V was clipped by 4 bases and J by 1 base; unmatched bases: 4. CDR1 and CDR2 (germline): WSHSY, SAAADI. This CDR3 is CASSGRSGRNTGELFF. The CDR3 bases are TGCGCCAGCAGTGGTCGTAGCGGGAGGAACACCGGGGAGCTGTTTTTT.

The chain combines TRBV28 with TRBJ2-7; D gene uncertain. The ends were cut back, 8 bases at V and 0 bases at J, with 8 bases in the middle. The germline V gene has CDR1 MDHEN and CDR2 SYDVKM. This CDR3 region has 12 residues. The CDR3 spells CASGESSYEQYF. Here the CDR3 DNA reads TGTGCCAGCGGAGAGAGCTCCTACGAGCAGTACTTC.

J is TRBJ1-6 and V is TRBV30, with D perhaps matching TRBD1 (5 bases). The germline V and J ends were trimmed by 3 bases and 4 bases, with 13 bases remaining between them. Per the germline V gene, CDR1 is GTSNPN and CDR2 is SVGIG (reference sequence). The CDR3 is 15 residues long. Written as DNA, the CDR3 is TGTGCCTGGAGCAATGGCGGACAATATAATTCACCCCTCCACTTT. Encoded protein: CAWSNGGQYNSPLHF.

The rearrangement links TRBV5-1 to TRBJ2-1; tentative D call: TRBD2 (6 bases). The length of the CDR3 is 13 residues. V lost 4 bases and J 9 bases, leaving 14 bases between the germline ends. CDR1 is SGHRS, CDR2 YFSETQ, per germline. CDR3 coding DNA: TGCGCCAGCAGCGAGTACCTAGCGTTTGAGCAGTTCTTC. It specifies CASSEYLAFEQFF.

By sample share, this clone is medium-sized (0.01 to 0.1%). The rearrangement joins TRBV5-1 to TRBJ2-7, with 8 bases lining up with TRBD1. The germline V gene has CDR1 SGHRS and CDR2 YFSETQ. The V segment lost 7 bases and the J segment 6 bases; nucleotides outside the gene matches: 9. The CDR3 covers 13 residues. The CDR3 DNA follows: TGCGCCAGCCGCCGAGGACAGGGTGGCGAGCAGTACTTC. Its protein is CASRRGQGGEQYF.

The V and J genes are TRBV7-7 and TRBJ2-1; 10 bases are shared with TRBD2. Germline CDR1 is SSHAT and CDR2 is FNYEAQ (reference sequence). V was clipped by 1 base and J by 8 bases; unmatched bases: 8. The CDR3 contains 16 residues. The CDR3 spells CASSLGASGRADEQFF. The CDR3 DNA sequence: TGTGCCAGCAGCTTAGGGGCCAGCGGGAGGGCGGATGAGCAGTTCTTC.

The rearrangement joins TRBV28 to TRBJ1-2; possibly TRBD1 for D (5 bases). The V end lost 7 bases, the J end lost 5 bases, and 11 bases lay between the germline ends. The CDR3 is 12 residues long. Per the germline V gene, CDR1 is MDHEN and CDR2 is SYDVKM. The CDR3 coding sequence is TGTGCCAGCACCGAGGGGACGTATGGCTACACCTTC. It yields the protein CASTEGTYGYTF.

J is TRBJ2-1 and V is TRBV28; D is unresolved. V dropped 8 bases and J dropped 1 base, with 9 bases sitting between them. This CDR3 region has 13 residues. Germline loops: CDR1 MDHEN, CDR2 SYDVKM. CDR3 in amino acids: CASGLASYNEQFF. CDR3 DNA: TGTGCCAGCGGTCTCGCATCCTACAATGAGCAGTTCTTC.

This clone was seen only once. This chain links TRBV5-4 with TRBJ2-5; TRBD2 matches at 7 bases. The V gene end was trimmed by 4 bases and the J gene end by 5 bases; junction bases not matched to a gene: 14. The CDR3 loop spans 16 amino acids. In germline, CDR1 is SGHNT, CDR2 YYREEE (reference sequence). CDR3 loop: CASSPTAGREIETQYF. The CDR3 coding sequence is TGTGCCAGCAGCCCTACGGCGGGGCGGGAGATTGAGACCCAGTACTTC.

This clone was seen a handful of times. The V and J genes are TRBV4-2 and TRBJ2-7; no firm D call. The V gene lost 0 bases and the J gene lost 4 bases, with 13 bases spanning the gap. This CDR3 comprises 15 residues. The germline V gene has CDR1 LGHNA and CDR2 YNFKEQ. In nucleotides, the CDR3 is TGTGCCAGCAGCCAAGACACCGGTACAGTATACGAGCAGTACTTC. This translates into CASSQDTGTVYEQYF.

The chain recombines TRBV19 with TRBJ1-1; no clear D. The V end was cut by 0 bases, the J end by 1 base, with 9 bases between. Germline V gives CDR1 LNHDA, CDR2 SQIVND (reference sequence). This CDR3 is built from 15 residues. This chain's CDR3 is CASSIDPSANTEAFF. In DNA form, the CDR3 reads TGTGCCAGTAGTATAGACCCGTCTGCGAACACTGAAGCTTTCTTT. The full variable domain, in which reference TRBV19 and TRBJ1-1 provide the parts outside the CDR3, is DGGITQSPKYLFRKEGQNVTLSCEQNLNHDAMYWYRQDPGQGLRLIYYSQIVNDFQKGDIAEGYSVSREKKESFPLTVTSAQKNPTAFYLCASSIDPSANTEAFFGQGTRLTVV.

This chain links TRBV5-4 with TRBJ1-1, with D possibly matching TRBD1 (5 bases). CDR3 length: 13 residues. V lost 3 bases to trimming and J lost 5 bases, with 11 bases between them. Germline CDR1 is SGHNT and CDR2 is YYREEE (reference sequence). The CDR3 bases are TGTGCCAGCAGCTGGCAGGGAGGGACTGAAGCTTTCTTT. Protein sequence: CASSWQGGTEAFF. The full variable domain, rest sourced from reference TRBV5-4 and TRBJ1-1, is ETGVTQSPTHLIKTRGQQVTLRCSSQSGHNTVSWYQQALGQGPQFIFQYYREEENGRGNFPPRFSGLQFPNYSSELNVNALELDDSALYLCASSWQGGTEAFFGQGTRLTVV.

This clone showed up just once. The chain joins TRBV4-1 to TRBJ1-1, with TRBD1 as a possible D gene (5 bases). Germline lookup yields CDR1 MGHRA and CDR2 YSYEKL. CDR3 length: 14 residues. The V end was cut by 6 bases, the J end by 1 base, with 12 bases between. The CDR3 here is CASRGPLQNTEAFF. CDR3 bases: TGCGCCAGCAGGGGGCCCCTACAGAACACTGAAGCTTTCTTT.

This clone was detected a few times. The J gene is TRBJ2-7, the V gene TRBV7-8; D gene uncertain. This CDR3 comprises 12 residues. V was pared by 0 bases and J by 9 bases, with 9 bases between. Germline V gene data show CDR1 as SGHVS and CDR2 as FQNEAQ. CDR3 bases: TGTGCCAGCAGCTTAGCCGTTACTGGGCAGTACTTC. Its translation: CASSLAVTGQYF. The full variable domain, its missing parts supplied by reference TRBV7-8 and TRBJ2-7, is GAGVSQSPRYKVAKRGQDVALRCDPISGHVSLFWYQQALGQGPEFLTYFQNEAQLDKSGLPSDRFFAERPEGSVSTLKIQRTQQEDSAVYLCASSLAVTGQYFGPGTRLTVT.